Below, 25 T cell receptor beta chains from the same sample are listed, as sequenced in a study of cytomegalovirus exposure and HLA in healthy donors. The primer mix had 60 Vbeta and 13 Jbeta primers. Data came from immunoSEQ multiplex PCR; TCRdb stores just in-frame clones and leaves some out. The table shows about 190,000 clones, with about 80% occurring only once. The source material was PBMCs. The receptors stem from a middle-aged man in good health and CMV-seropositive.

CDR3 in DNA: TGTGCCACCAGCAAGGGACTGGCGGGAGGCGAGCAGTACTTC. Its translation is CATSKGLAGGEQYF. The chain carries TRBV15 and TRBJ2-7; 8 nucleotides agree with TRBD2. Germline CDR1 LNHNV, CDR2 YYDKDF (reference sequence). Unmatched junction bases numbered 8, after V lost 4 bases and J lost 6 bases. The CDR3 spans 14 residues.

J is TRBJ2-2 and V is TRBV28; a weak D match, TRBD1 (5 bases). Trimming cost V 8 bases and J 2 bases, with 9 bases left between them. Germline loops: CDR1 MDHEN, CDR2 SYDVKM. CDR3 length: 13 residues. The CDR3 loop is CASLTVNTGELFF. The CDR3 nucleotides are TGTGCCAGCTTGACAGTAAACACCGGGGAGCTGTTTTTT.

The CDR3 bases are TGTGCCAGCTCACCTCAGGAACAGGCTGAAAATGAAAAACTGTTTTTT. It translates to CASSPQEQAENEKLFF. J is TRBJ1-4 and V is TRBV18; possible D gene TRBD1, 5 bases. The CDR3 runs 16 residues. Between the trimmed V and J ends, which lost 3 bases and 5 bases, there was a span of 16 bases. CDR1 and CDR2 from the germline V gene are KGHSH and LQKENI.

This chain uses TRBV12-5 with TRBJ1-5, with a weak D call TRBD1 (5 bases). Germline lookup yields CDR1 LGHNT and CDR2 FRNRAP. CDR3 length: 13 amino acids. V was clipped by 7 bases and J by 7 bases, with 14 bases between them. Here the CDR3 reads CASARGGTQPQHF. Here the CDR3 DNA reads TGTGCTAGTGCTCGGGGAGGGACGCAGCCCCAGCATTTT.

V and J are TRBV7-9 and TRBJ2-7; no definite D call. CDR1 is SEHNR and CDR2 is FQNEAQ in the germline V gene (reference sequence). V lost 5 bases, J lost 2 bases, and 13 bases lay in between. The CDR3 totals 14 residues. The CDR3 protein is CASSPPYDTYEQYF. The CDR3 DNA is TGTGCCAGCAGCCCCCCCTACGATACCTACGAGCAGTACTTC. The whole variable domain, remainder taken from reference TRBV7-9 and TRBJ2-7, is DTGVSQNPRHKITKRGQNVTFRCDPISEHNRLYWYRQTLGQGPEFLTYFQNEAQLEKSRLLSDRFSAERPKGSFSTLEIQRTEQGDSAMYLCASSPPYDTYEQYFGPGTRLTVT.

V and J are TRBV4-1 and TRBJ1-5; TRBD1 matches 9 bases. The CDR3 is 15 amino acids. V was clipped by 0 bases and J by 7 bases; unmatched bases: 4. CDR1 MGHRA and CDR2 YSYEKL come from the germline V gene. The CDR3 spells CASSQDLTGGQPQHF. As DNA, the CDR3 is TGCGCCAGCAGCCAAGATCTGACAGGGGGACAGCCCCAGCATTTT.

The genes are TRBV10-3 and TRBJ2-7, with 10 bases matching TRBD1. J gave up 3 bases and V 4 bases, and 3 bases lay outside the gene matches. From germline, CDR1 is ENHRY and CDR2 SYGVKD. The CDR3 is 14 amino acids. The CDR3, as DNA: TGTGCCATCAGTGCGGGACAGGGGAGCTACGAGCAGTACTTC. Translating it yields CAISAGQGSYEQYF.

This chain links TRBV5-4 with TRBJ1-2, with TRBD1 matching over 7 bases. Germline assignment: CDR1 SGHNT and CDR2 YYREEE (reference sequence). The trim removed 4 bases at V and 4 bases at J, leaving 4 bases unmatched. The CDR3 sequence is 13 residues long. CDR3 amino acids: CASSSGTAYGYTF. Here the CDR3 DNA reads TGTGCCAGCAGCAGTGGGACAGCCTATGGCTACACCTTC.

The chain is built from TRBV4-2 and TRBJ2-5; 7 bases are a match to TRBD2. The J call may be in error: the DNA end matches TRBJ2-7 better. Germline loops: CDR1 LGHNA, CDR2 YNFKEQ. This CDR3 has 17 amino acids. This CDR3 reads CASSPIGGSSPSYEQYF. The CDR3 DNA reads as TGTGCCAGCAGCCCCATCGGGGGGAGCTCTCCCTCCTACGAGCAGTACTTC.

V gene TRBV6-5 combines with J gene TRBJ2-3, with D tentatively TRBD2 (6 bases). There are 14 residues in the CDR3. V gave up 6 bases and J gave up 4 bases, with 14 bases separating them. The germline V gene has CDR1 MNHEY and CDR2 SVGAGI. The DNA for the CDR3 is TGTGCCAGCAGACGACTAGAGTGGGCAGATACGCAGTATTTT. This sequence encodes CASRRLEWADTQYF.

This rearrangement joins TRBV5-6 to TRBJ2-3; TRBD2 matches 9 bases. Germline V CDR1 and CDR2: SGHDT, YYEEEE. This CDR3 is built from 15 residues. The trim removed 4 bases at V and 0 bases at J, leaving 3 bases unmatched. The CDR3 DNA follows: TGTGCCAGCAGCCCGGCGGGGGGGAGCACAGATACGCAGTATTTT. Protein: CASSPAGGSTDTQYF.

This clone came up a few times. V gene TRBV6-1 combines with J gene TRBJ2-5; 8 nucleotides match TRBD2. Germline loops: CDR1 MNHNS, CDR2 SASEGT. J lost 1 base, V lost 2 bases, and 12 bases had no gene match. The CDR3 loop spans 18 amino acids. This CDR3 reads CASSEILAGRPVQETQYF. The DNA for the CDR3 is TGTGCCAGCAGTGAAATATTAGCGGGGCGTCCAGTCCAAGAGACCCAGTACTTC.

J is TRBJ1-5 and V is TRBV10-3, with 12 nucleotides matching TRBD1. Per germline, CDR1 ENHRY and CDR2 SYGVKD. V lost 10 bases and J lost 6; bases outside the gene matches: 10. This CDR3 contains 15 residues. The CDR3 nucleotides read TGTGCCACCTCTTTGGGACAGGGGGCAAGTCAGCCCCAGCATTTT. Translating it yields CATSLGQGASQPQHF.

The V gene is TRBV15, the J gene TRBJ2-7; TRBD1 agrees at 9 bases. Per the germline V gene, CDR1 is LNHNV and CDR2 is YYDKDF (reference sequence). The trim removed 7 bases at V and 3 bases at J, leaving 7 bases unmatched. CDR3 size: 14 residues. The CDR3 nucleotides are TGTGCCACCAATCCGGACAGGGGCGTCTACGAGCAGTACTTC. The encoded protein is CATNPDRGVYEQYF.

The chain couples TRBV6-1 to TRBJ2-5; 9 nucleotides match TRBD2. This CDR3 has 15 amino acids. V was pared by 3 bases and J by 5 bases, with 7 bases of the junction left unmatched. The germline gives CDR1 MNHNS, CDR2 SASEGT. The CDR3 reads CASSDGGGAGETQYF. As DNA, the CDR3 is TGTGCCAGCAGTGATGGCGGGGGGGCCGGGGAGACCCAGTACTTC.

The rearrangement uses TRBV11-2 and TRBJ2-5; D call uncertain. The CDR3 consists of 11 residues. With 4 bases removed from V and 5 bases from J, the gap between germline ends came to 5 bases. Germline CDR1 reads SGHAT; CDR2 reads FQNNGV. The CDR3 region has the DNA TGTGCCAGCAGCTCCGGGGAGACCCAGTACTTC. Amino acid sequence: CASSSGETQYF.

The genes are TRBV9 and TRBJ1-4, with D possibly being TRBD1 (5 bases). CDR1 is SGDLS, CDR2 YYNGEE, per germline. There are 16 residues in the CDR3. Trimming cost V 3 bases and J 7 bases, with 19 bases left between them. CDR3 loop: CASSALADSQGEKLFF. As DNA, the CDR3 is TGTGCCAGCAGCGCCTTAGCGGATAGCCAGGGTGAAAAACTGTTTTTT.

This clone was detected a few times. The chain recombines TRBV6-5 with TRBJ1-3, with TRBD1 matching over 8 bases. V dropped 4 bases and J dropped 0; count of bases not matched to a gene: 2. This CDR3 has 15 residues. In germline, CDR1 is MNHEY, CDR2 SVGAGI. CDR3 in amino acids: CASSWGTGSGNTIYF. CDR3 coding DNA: TGTGCCAGCAGTTGGGGGACAGGCTCTGGAAACACCATATATTTT.

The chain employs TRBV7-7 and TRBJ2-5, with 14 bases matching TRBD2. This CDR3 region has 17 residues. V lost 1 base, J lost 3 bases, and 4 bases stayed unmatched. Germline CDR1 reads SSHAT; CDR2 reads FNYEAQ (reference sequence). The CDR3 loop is CASSLGLAGGLKETQYF. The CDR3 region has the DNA TGTGCCAGCAGCTTAGGACTAGCGGGGGGGCTAAAAGAGACCCAGTACTTC. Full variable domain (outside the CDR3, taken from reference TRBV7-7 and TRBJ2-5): GAGVSQSPRYKVTKRGQDVTLRCDPISSHATLYWYQQALGQGPEFLTYFNYEAQPDKSGLPSDRFSAERPEGSISTLTIQRTEQRDSAMYRCASSLGLAGGLKETQYFGPGTRLLVL.

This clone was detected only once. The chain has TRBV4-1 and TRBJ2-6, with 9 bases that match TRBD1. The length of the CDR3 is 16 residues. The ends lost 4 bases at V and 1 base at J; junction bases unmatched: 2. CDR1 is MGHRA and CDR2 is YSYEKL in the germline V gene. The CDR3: CASSPGQGSGANVLTF. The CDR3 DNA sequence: TGCGCCAGCAGCCCTGGACAGGGGTCTGGGGCCAACGTCCTGACTTTC.

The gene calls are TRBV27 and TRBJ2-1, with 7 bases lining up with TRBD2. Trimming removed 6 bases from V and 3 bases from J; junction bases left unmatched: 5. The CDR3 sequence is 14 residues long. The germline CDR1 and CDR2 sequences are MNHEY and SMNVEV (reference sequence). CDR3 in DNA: TGTGCCAGCAGGGCGGGGGTGGGCTACAATGAGCAGTTCTTC. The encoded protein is CASRAGVGYNEQFF.

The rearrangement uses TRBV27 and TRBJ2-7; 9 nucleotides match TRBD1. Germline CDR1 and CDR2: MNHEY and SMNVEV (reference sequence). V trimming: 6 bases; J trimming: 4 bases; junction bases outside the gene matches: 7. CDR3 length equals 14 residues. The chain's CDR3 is CASSERGQGYEQYF. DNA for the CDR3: TGTGCCAGCAGCGAGCGAGGACAGGGGTACGAGCAGTACTTC.

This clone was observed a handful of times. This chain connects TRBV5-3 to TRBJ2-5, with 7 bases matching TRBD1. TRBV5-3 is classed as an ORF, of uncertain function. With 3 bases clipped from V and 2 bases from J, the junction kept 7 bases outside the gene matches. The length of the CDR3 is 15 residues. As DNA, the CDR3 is TGTGCCAGAAGCTCCCCCCAGGGACAGCAAGAGACCCAGTACTTC. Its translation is CARSSPQGQQETQYF.

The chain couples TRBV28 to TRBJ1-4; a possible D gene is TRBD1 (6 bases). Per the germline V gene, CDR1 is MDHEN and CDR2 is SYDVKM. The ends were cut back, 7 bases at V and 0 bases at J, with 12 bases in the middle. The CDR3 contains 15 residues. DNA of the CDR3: TGTGCCAGCAAGGACAGCCTGGCAACTAATGAAAAACTGTTTTTT. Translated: CASKDSLATNEKLFF.

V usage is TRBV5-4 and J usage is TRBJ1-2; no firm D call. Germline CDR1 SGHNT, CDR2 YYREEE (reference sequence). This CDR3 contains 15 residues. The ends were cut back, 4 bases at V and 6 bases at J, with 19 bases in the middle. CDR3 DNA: TGTGCCAGCAGCGCGGATAGATGGGTCCTCAATGGCTACACCTTC. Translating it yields CASSADRWVLNGYTF.